These T cell receptor beta chains were read from a single sample in a study of blood T cell repertoires in COVID-19. The table came from immunoSEQ multiplex PCR; TCRdb's copy has only in-frame clones and leaves some out. The top ten hold roughly 4.5% of the sample, which has about 94,000 clones, more than 75% seen once. The specimen was peripheral blood. These receptor sequences come from a woman of 80 years or more with acute or convalescent COVID-19. The CDR3 runs from the conserved cysteine through the conserved F or W. D genes are given only for firm matches. Clone size is shown for a subset of rows, as once, few, many or a class of expanded clone.

>-|TRBD1|TRBJ2-7|TRBV19
CASSIAQGSYEQYF
TGTGCCAGTAGTATAGCACAGGGGAGCTACGAGCAGTACTTC
>-|TRBD2|TRBJ2-7|TRBV7-9
CASSLEGLAYEQYF
TGTGCCAGCAGCTTAGAGGGACTAGCATACGAGCAGTACTTC
>few|-|TRBJ1-6|TRBV4-2
CASSQASGNGNSPLHF
TGTGCCAGCAGCCAAGCCTCCGGGAACGGTAATTCACCCCTCCACTTT
>-|-|TRBJ1-2|TRBV7-9
CASSLNWGRIRYTF
TGTGCCAGCAGCTTAAACTGGGGGCGGATTCGCTACACCTTC
>-|TRBD1|TRBJ2-5|TRBV7-9
CASSLRDRIIETQYF
TGTGCCAGCAGCTTACGGGACAGAATAATAGAGACCCAGTACTTC
>-|-|TRBJ2-3|TRBV20-1
CSASPQDTQYF
TGCAGTGCTAGCCCCCAGGATACGCAGTATTTT
>-|-|TRBJ1-2|TRBV30
CASSVGVNYGYTF
TGTGCCTCTTCAGTCGGAGTGAACTATGGCTACACCTTC
>-|TRBD1|TRBJ1-2|TRBV6-5
CASTTSGTGYGYTF
TGTGCCAGCACCACTTCCGGGACAGGCTATGGCTACACCTTC
>-|-|TRBJ2-2|TRBV7-2
CASSFLRTGELFF
TGTGCCAGCAGCTTCCTGAGGACCGGGGAGCTGTTTTTT
>-|-|TRBJ2-7|TRBV6-5
CASSLQPQGNYEQYF
TGTGCCAGCAGTTTACAGCCCCAGGGGAACTACGAGCAGTACTTC
>-|TRBD1|TRBJ2-3|TRBV19
CASAPGQYTDTQYF
TGTGCCAGTGCACCGGGACAGTACACAGATACGCAGTATTTT
>-|TRBD1|TRBJ2-7|TRBV18
CASSPNRGISYEQYF
TGTGCCAGCTCACCAAACAGGGGTATCTCCTACGAGCAGTACTTC
>-|TRBD1|TRBJ2-1|TRBV5-6
CASSLGQGATFF
TGTGCCAGCAGCTTGGGACAGGGGGCTACGTTCTTC
>-|-|TRBJ2-1|TRBV7-3
CASRSSRSNEQFF
TGTGCCAGCAGGTCTAGCAGGTCGAATGAGCAGTTCTTC
>-|-|TRBJ2-2|TRBV19
CASSIYGGGELFF
TGTGCCAGTAGTATTTATGGCGGCGGGGAGCTGTTTTTT
>-|-|TRBJ2-5|TRBV25-1
CASSYGSGETQYF
TGTGCCAGCAGTTACGGGAGTGGAGAGACCCAGTACTTC
>-|-|TRBJ1-3|TRBV5-5
CASSFRGDSSGNTIYF
TGTGCCAGCAGCTTCCGAGGCGACAGCTCTGGAAACACCATATATTTT
>-|-|TRBJ2-1|TRBV5-3
CARSLVASWSHEQFF
TGTGCCAGAAGCTTGGTCGCTAGCTGGAGTCATGAGCAGTTCTTC
>-|TRBD2|TRBJ2-2|TRBV3-1/TRBV3-2
CASSPLGGSTGELFF
TGTGCCAGCAGCCCGCTGGGGGGGAGCACCGGGGAGCTGTTTTTT
>once|-|TRBJ2-7|TRBV4-2
CASSQDTGTPYEQYF
TGTGCCAGCAGCCAGGACACCGGGACTCCCTACGAGCAGTACTTC
>-|-|TRBJ1-5|TRBV2
CASSGEGGQPQHF
TGTGCCAGCAGTGGGGAGGGGGGCCAGCCCCAGCATTTT
>-|-|TRBJ2-7|TRBV18
CASSSAVTYEQYF
TGTGCCAGCTCCTCCGCGGTGACCTACGAGCAGTACTTC
>-|-|TRBJ1-6|TRBV9
CASSVASSYNSPLHF
TGTGCCAGCAGCGTAGCTAGCTCCTATAATTCACCCCTCCACTTT
>-|TRBD2|TRBJ2-1|TRBV11-3
CASSLGLAGASDEQFF
TGTGCCAGCAGCTTAGGACTAGCGGGAGCCTCGGATGAGCAGTTCTTC
>-|-|TRBJ1-3|TRBV9
CASSVAGQGSGNTIYF
TGTGCCAGCAGCGTAGCTGGTCAGGGTTCTGGAAACACCATATATTTT
>-|TRBD2|TRBJ2-1|TRBV11-2
CASSLGVGGPYNEQFF
TGTGCCAGCAGCTTAGGGGTGGGAGGGCCCTACAATGAGCAGTTCTTC
>-|-|TRBJ1-5|TRBV7-2
CASSFQGSNNQPQHF
TGTGCCAGCAGTTTCCAGGGGAGTAACAATCAGCCCCAGCATTTT
>-|TRBD1|TRBJ1-3|TRBV5-5
CASSRMGQQSGNTIYF
TGTGCCAGCAGCCGCATGGGACAGCAATCTGGAAACACCATATATTTT
>-|-|TRBJ2-2|TRBV21-1
CASSKRVKDSFCKGELFF
TGTGCCAGCAGCAAAAGGGTAAAGGACAGCTTTTGTAAAGGGGAGCTGTTTTTT
>-|TRBD2|TRBJ2-1|TRBV7-8
CASSRTSGASNEQFF
TGTGCCAGCAGCCGGACTAGCGGGGCTTCAAATGAGCAGTTCTTC
>-|TRBD2|TRBJ2-3|TRBV7-2
CASSSTTTSGRSTDTQYF
TGTGCCAGCAGCTCGACAACCACTAGCGGGCGAAGCACAGATACGCAGTATTTT
>-|-|TRBJ2-7|TRBV12-3/TRBV12-4
CASSFSREQYF
TGTGCCAGCAGTTTCTCCCGCGAGCAGTACTTC
>-|TRBD2|TRBJ2-3|TRBV18
CASSPRPSGSRDTDTQYF
TGTGCCAGCTCACCACGGCCTAGCGGGAGTCGGGACACAGATACGCAGTATTTT
>few|-|TRBJ1-3|TRBV10-3
CAIKDSGSGNTIYF
TGTGCCATCAAGGACAGTGGCTCTGGAAACACCATATATTTT
>-|TRBD1|TRBJ2-6|TRBV7-8
CASSNRDRGSGANVLTF
TGTGCCAGCAGCAACCGGGACAGAGGCTCTGGGGCCAACGTCCTGACTTTC
>-|-|TRBJ2-2|TRBV7-8
CASSTTIVTNTGELFF
TGTGCCAGCAGCACTACTATCGTCACGAACACCGGGGAGCTGTTTTTT
>-|TRBD2|TRBJ2-4|TRBV5-6
CASSSRVFSGRAKNIQYF
TGTGCCAGCAGCAGCAGGGTGTTTAGCGGGAGGGCCAAAAACATTCAGTACTTC
>-|-|TRBJ2-3|TRBV7-6
CASSLLPRAGSTDTQYF
TGTGCCAGCAGCCTTCTGCCAAGGGCAGGGAGCACAGATACGCAGTATTTT
>-|TRBD1|TRBJ1-5|TRBV30
CAWSADRGDQPQHF
TGTGCCTGGAGTGCAGACAGGGGAGATCAGCCCCAGCATTTT
>once|TRBD2|TRBJ2-3|TRBV5-1
CASSVREGLGDTQYF
TGCGCCAGCAGTGTGCGGGAGGGCCTGGGAGATACGCAGTATTTT
>-|-|TRBJ1-2|TRBV6-5
CASSYSPTRFFGYTF
TGTGCCAGCAGTTACTCACCGACTAGGTTCTTTGGCTACACCTTC
>-|TRBD1|TRBJ2-3|TRBV7-8
CASSSRTGVRDTQYF
TGTGCCAGCAGCTCACGGACAGGGGTGAGAGATACGCAGTATTTT
>-|TRBD2|TRBJ2-2|TRBV5-6
CASSLLTGLANTGELFF
TGTGCCAGCAGCTTGCTCACGGGACTAGCGAACACCGGGGAGCTGTTTTTT
>-|-|TRBJ2-1|TRBV12-3/TRBV12-4
CASSQYNEQFF
TGTGCCAGCAGTCAGTACAATGAGCAGTTCTTC
>-|TRBD1|TRBJ2-7|TRBV19
CASSIRGQGAFEQYF
TGTGCCAGTAGTATCCGGGGACAGGGGGCGTTCGAGCAGTACTTC
>-|-|TRBJ2-7|TRBV4-1
CASSRDTTYEQYF
TGCGCCAGCAGCCGGGACACCACCTACGAGCAGTACTTC
>-|TRBD2|TRBJ2-3|TRBV9
CASSVASGTSGRGTDTQYF
TGTGCCAGCAGCGTAGCCTCCGGGACTAGCGGGAGGGGCACAGATACGCAGTATTTT